The T cell receptor (beta chain) under discussion was sequenced for a study of blood T cells in healthy people across ages. Combining a sample-barcoded 5' primer with a J-beta primer mix, a second PCR ran for about 6 to 11 cycles. From the 5' RACE reads, TCRdb called clonotypes with MiXCR, one entry per CDR3 protein. The sample yields roughly 550,000 distinct CDR3 sequences, 20% to 30% seen once. PBMCs were isolated at a quantity of at least 7 million per sample. Germline values: CDR1 SQVTM, CDR2 ANQGSEA. The CDR3 covers 12 residues. The germline V and J ends were trimmed by 4 bases and 1 base, with 7 bases remaining between them. These data also featured in a second study, about T cells of mothers and their children.

The chain couples TRBV29-1 to TRBJ2-5, with D unresolved. The sample taken for sequencing was blood. The source of this sequence is a boy aged 5-17 years in good health. CDR3 sequence (DNA): TGCAGCGTTGCGCACAGCCAAGAGACCCAGTACTTC. This sequence encodes CSVAHSQETQYF.